This T cell receptor beta chain was recorded in a study of CD8 T cells in ankylosing spondylitis. V was shortened by 0 bases and J by 2 bases, with 16 bases between the two germline ends. Germline loops: CDR1 SGDLS, CDR2 YYNGEE. This CDR3 has 17 amino acids. TCRdb recomputed calls from the 5' RACE reads with MiXCR, one row per CDR3 protein. The repertoire holds 200,000 to 300,000 distinct CDR3 sequences, with less than 10% as singletons. Sequenced sample: blood, either unsorted or a sorted T cell fraction (not recorded which). The sequence was collected from a male donor with ankylosing spondylitis or in good health (not recorded which). V usage is TRBV9 and J usage is TRBJ2-3; D uncertain. CDR3 protein: CASSVAKYGSNTDTQYF. CDR3 coding DNA: TGTGCCAGCAGCGTAGCTAAGTATGGCTCTAACACAGATACGCAGTATTTT.